This TCR beta chain was identified in a study of vaccination effects on CD4 cells after COVID-19. The wider study: Samples came 142 and 148 days after COVID-19 diagnosis, before vaccination.

This CDR3 is built from 15 residues. The V gene end was trimmed by 4 bases and the J gene end by 8 bases; junction bases not matched to a gene: 11. CDR1 LGHNA and CDR2 YNFKEQ come from the germline V gene. Clones were read by immunoSEQ multiplex PCR, and TCRdb kept only the in-frame ones, dropping some. The sample yields 55,000 to 90,000 clones, over 60% seen once. This clone was found a few times. What it recognizes is unknown. Before sequencing, viral peptide pools were used by the ViraFEST assay to expand antigen-specific CD4+ T cells. Once cultured for under 11 days, the cells underwent separation to obtain CD4+ T cells. This person's SARS-CoV-2 infection, confirmed by PCR, occurred between March and December 2020. Culturing of around 1.9 million PBMC per well took place with approximately 10 IU/ml IL-2 and approximately 9.9 ug/ml peptides. Days 3 and 7 saw half the medium replaced with IL-2 medium.

The genes are TRBV4-2 and TRBJ2-4, with 7 positions matching TRBD2. The source material was CD4+ T cells from PBMCs cultured with HIV peptides, sampled before COVID-19 vaccination. Subset of the sample: HIV-1 Nef peptide pool negative control/reference culture. The clonotype was recovered from a human donor who had a prior SARS-CoV-2 infection. CDR3 in amino acids: CASSPRDYPMDIQYF. The CDR3 DNA reads TGTGCCAGCAGCCCCCGGGACTACCCAATGGACATTCAGTACTTC.